These 16 T cell receptor beta chains share one sample of origin, sequenced in a study of blood T cell repertoires in COVID-19. The assay was immunoSEQ multiplex PCR, and TCRdb's table has in-frame clones only and misses some. The sample shows roughly 220,000 clones, 65% to 85% of them seen only once. Sequenced input: PBMCs or T cells enriched from blood (not recorded which). These TCRs come from a man between 25 and 39 years old with acute COVID-19.

The DNA for the CDR3 is TGCGCCAGCAGCCATGCCCCGGGACAGTTGAACACTGAAGCTTTCTTT. Translated: CASSHAPGQLNTEAFF. V usage is TRBV4-1 and J usage is TRBJ1-1, with 7 bases aligning to TRBD1. J gave up 0 bases and V 3 bases, and 7 bases lay outside the gene matches. There are 16 residues in the CDR3. Per the germline V gene, CDR1 is MGHRA and CDR2 is YSYEKL.

The chain combines TRBV5-4 with TRBJ2-7, with a tentative D call TRBD2 (6 bases). CDR1 is SGHNT, CDR2 YYREEE, per germline (reference sequence). The CDR3 spans 14 residues. V gave up 4 bases and J gave up 6 bases, with 17 bases separating them. CDR3 coding DNA: TGTGCCAGCAGCGGGGGGTTGGGGGTCGGCGAGCAGTACTTC. It is translated as CASSGGLGVGEQYF.

The chain couples TRBV25-1 to TRBJ1-1; D unclear. V shed 8 bases and J shed 10 bases, with 23 bases lying between them. Germline V CDR1 and CDR2: MGHDK, SYGVNS. The CDR3 is 14 residues long. In DNA form, the CDR3 reads TGTGCCAGCGGGCGGGTTGGGGTCACAAGTGGAGCTTTCTTT. It specifies CASGRVGVTSGAFF.

This chain uses TRBV2 with TRBJ2-7, with a tentative D call TRBD1 (6 bases). This CDR3 contains 12 residues. Germline CDR1 and CDR2: SNHLY and FYNNEI. The V end was cut by 8 bases, the J end by 3 bases, with 11 bases between. CDR3 bases: TGTGCCAGCTCGGACAGAATCTACGAGCAGTACTTC. It is translated as CASSDRIYEQYF.

The chain has TRBV27 and TRBJ2-3; 11 bases are a match to TRBD2. Trimming at V came to 6 bases and at J to 4 bases, leaving 3 bases not matched to a gene. The CDR3 runs 14 residues. Germline-derived CDR1 and CDR2 are MNHEY and SMNVEV (reference sequence). DNA of the CDR3: TGTGCCAGCAGCCTACTAGCGGGGGCAGATACGCAGTATTTT. Amino acid sequence: CASSLLAGADTQYF.

This clone was observed a handful of times. The chain links TRBV10-3 to TRBJ1-2; D may be TRBD1 (5 bases). V gave up 6 bases and J gave up 13 bases, with 21 bases separating them. Germline lookup yields CDR1 ENHRY and CDR2 SYGVKD. CDR3 length: 13 amino acids. The chain's CDR3 is CAIREGGGTWGTF. The DNA of the CDR3 is TGTGCCATCAGAGAAGGCGGCGGGACTTGGGGCACCTTC.

V is TRBV21-1 and J is TRBJ2-3; TRBD2 is taken as the D call from the table, unchecked against the DNA. TRBV21-1 counts as a pseudogene. The length of the CDR3 is 19 residues. CDR3 sequence: CASRDREQIFTLGTDTQYF. The DNA for the CDR3 is TGTGCCAGCAGAGATCGGGAACAGATCTTCACCCTGGGCACAGATACGCAGTATTTT.

V gene TRBV5-1 combines with J gene TRBJ1-1; TRBD1 is a possible D gene (5 bases). This CDR3 comprises 15 residues. The V end was cut by 4 bases, the J end by 0 bases, with 13 bases between. Germline lookup yields CDR1 SGHRS and CDR2 YFSETQ. In DNA form, the CDR3 reads TGCGCCAGCAGCCTGCAGGGAAGCATGAACACTGAAGCTTTCTTT. Translated, it gives CASSLQGSMNTEAFF.

This rearrangement joins TRBV11-2 to TRBJ1-4; D is unclear. This CDR3 spans 15 amino acids. Trimming removed 5 bases at V and 8 bases at J, with 18 bases between. The V gene's germline CDR1 is SGHAT and CDR2 FQNNGV. The CDR3 spells CASSPAGSLSEKLFF. The CDR3 region has the DNA TGTGCCAGCAGCCCGGCAGGTTCCCTCTCGGAAAAACTGTTTTTT. Using reference TRBV11-2 and TRBJ1-4 for the parts outside the CDR3, the full variable domain is EAGVAQSPRYKIIEKRQSVAFWCNPISGHATLYWYQQILGQGPKLLIQFQNNGVVDDSQLPKDRFSAERLKGVDSTLKIQPAKLEDSAVYLCASSPAGSLSEKLFFGSGTQLSVL.

V usage is TRBV3-1 (or the pseudogene TRBV3-2) and J usage is TRBJ1-3; D might be TRBD1 (6 bases). This CDR3 region has 14 residues. The germline gives CDR1 LGHDT, CDR2 YNNKEL (reference sequence). The V and J ends lost 4 bases and 2 bases respectively, with 9 bases between them. This CDR3 reads CASSPAGAGNTIYF. The DNA of the CDR3 is TGTGCCAGCAGCCCGGCAGGGGCTGGAAACACCATATATTTT.

The gene calls are TRBV5-4 and TRBJ1-2; 7 bases are a match to TRBD1. Losses at the gene ends were 1 base for V and 6 bases for J; bases not matched to a gene: 9. This CDR3 spans 15 amino acids. Germline-derived CDR1 and CDR2 are SGHNT and YYREEE (reference sequence). The CDR3 region has the DNA TGTGCCAGCAGCTTGACGACAGGGAAATTCCATGGCTACACCTTC. This gives the protein CASSLTTGKFHGYTF.

The chain couples TRBV2 to TRBJ1-1, with D tentatively TRBD1 (5 bases). Trimming removed 2 bases from V and 5 bases from J, with 15 bases in between. Germline V lookup: CDR1 SNHLY, CDR2 FYNNEI. This CDR3 contains 15 residues. The CDR3, as DNA: TGTGCCAGCAGTGAACTCCAGGGAGGGCGGACTGAAGCTTTCTTT. Translated: CASSELQGGRTEAFF.

Notes on this clone: This specimen includes other DNA sequences encoding the same CDR3. CDR3 in DNA: TGTGCCAGCAGACTAGGGACTAGCGGGGGCGAAGAGACCCAGTACTTC. This encodes CASRLGTSGGEETQYF. The V and J genes are TRBV11-2 and TRBJ2-5; 14 bases map to TRBD2. CDR1 is SGHAT, CDR2 FQNNGV, per germline. The J segment lost 3 bases and the V segment lost 6 bases, leaving 6 bases of the junction unmatched. The CDR3 is made up of 16 amino acids.

The J gene is TRBJ1-2, the V gene TRBV20-1; no definite D call. Between the trimmed V and J ends, which lost 6 bases and 6 bases, there was a span of 11 bases. This CDR3 comprises 11 residues. The germline gives CDR1 DFQATT, CDR2 SNEGSKA (reference sequence). The CDR3 nucleotides are TGCAGTGCCGCGGGCCTAGATGGCTACACCTTC. Protein product: CSAAGLDGYTF.

The chain employs TRBV3-1 (or the pseudogene TRBV3-2) and TRBJ2-1; 7 nucleotides align to TRBD1. CDR1 and CDR2 from the germline V gene are LGHDT and YNNKEL (reference sequence). With 2 bases clipped from V and 5 bases from J, the junction kept 9 bases outside the gene matches. The CDR3 has 16 residues. The CDR3: CASSQPFVTGNNEQFF. CDR3 bases: TGTGCCAGCAGCCAACCTTTCGTGACAGGGAACAATGAGCAGTTCTTC.

The chain joins TRBV10-3 to TRBJ2-2; 8 positions agree with TRBD2. In germline, CDR1 is ENHRY, CDR2 SYGVKD. There are 12 residues in the CDR3. The V gene end was trimmed by 8 bases and the J gene end by 7 bases; junction bases not matched to a gene: 3. This chain's CDR3 is CAIQTSGGELFF. CDR3 DNA sequence: TGTGCCATCCAAACTAGCGGCGGGGAGCTGTTTTTT.